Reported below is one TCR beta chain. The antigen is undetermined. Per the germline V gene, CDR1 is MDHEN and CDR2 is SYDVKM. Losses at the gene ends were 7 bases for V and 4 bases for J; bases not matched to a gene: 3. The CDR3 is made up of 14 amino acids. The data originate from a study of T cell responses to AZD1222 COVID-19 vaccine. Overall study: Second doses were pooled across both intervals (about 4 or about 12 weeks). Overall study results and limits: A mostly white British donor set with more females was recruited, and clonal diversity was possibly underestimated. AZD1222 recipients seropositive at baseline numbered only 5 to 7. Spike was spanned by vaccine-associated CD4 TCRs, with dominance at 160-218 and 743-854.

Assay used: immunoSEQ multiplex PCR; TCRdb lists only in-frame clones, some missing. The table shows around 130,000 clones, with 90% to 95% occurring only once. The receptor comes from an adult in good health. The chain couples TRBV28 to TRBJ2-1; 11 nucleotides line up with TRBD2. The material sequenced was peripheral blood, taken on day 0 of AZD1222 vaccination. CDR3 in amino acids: CASIAGGEYNEQFF. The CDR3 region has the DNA TGTGCCAGCATAGCGGGAGGGGAGTACAATGAGCAGTTCTTC.